This T cell receptor (beta chain) was captured in a study of T cell changes during pregnancy in multiple sclerosis. Clones were read by immunoSEQ multiplex PCR, and TCRdb kept only the in-frame ones, dropping some. The table records about 72,000 clones, about nine tenths of them present only once. V dropped 5 bases and J dropped 5; count of bases not matched to a gene: 7. CDR3 length equals 14 residues. Germline-derived CDR1 and CDR2 are SGHTA and FQGNSA. The receptor was derived from a female donor in good health, enrolled as a control in a pregnancy study. The sample consisted of peripheral blood, taken in the third trimester of pregnancy. V is TRBV7-2 and J is TRBJ2-7; 9 bases are shared with TRBD2. The CDR3 bases are TGTGCCAGCAGCCTTAGCGGGAGTAATAACGAGCAGTACTTC. Protein: CASSLSGSNNEQYF.